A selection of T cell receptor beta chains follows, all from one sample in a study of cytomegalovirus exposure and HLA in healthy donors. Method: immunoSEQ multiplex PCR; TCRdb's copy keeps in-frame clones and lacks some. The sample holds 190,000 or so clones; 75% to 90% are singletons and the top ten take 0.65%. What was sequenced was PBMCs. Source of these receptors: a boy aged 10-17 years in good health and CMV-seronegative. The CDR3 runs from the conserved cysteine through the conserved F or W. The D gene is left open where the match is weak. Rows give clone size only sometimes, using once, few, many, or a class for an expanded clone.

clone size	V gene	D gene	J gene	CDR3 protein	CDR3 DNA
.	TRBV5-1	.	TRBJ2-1	CASSPEGSYNEQFF	TGCGCCAGCAGCCCGGAGGGCTCCTACAATGAGCAGTTCTTC
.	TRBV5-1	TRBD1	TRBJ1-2	CASSPEDRPGTGYTF	TGCGCCAGCAGCCCAGAGGACAGGCCGGGGACTGGCTACACCTTC
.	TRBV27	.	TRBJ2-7	CASSRVMGGAYEQYF	TGTGCCAGCTCAAGGGTGATGGGGGGTGCCTACGAGCAGTACTTC
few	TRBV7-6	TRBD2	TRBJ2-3	CASSLLAGVPDTQYF	TGTGCCAGCAGCTTACTAGCGGGAGTTCCAGATACGCAGTATTTT
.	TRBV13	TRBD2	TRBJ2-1	CASSWERGGTNNEQFF	TGTGCCAGCAGCTGGGAGCGGGGTGGGACCAACAATGAGCAGTTCTTC
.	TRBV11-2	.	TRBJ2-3	CASSLFWRGSSTDTQYF	TGTGCCAGCAGCTTATTCTGGCGGGGCTCTAGCACAGATACGCAGTATTTT
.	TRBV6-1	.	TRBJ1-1	CASMDQGRGWRAFF	TGTGCCAGCATGGACCAGGGCCGGGGGTGGAGGGCTTTCTTT
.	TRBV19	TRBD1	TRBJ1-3	CASTKGQRSSGNTIYF	TGTGCCAGTACTAAGGGACAGCGGAGCTCTGGAAACACCATATATTTT
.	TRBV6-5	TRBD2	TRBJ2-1	CASSPGLAGGNEQFF	TGTGCCAGCAGTCCGGGACTAGCGGGAGGCAATGAGCAGTTCTTC
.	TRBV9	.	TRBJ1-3	CASSVRVGNTIYF	TGTGCCAGCAGCGTCAGGGTGGGAAACACCATATATTTT
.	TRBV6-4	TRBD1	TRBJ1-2	CASSAQGATPGYTF	TGTGCCAGCAGTGCTCAGGGGGCAACTCCTGGCTACACCTTC
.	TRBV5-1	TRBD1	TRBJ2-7	CASSFGTDPNEQYF	TGCGCCAGCAGCTTCGGGACAGACCCAAACGAGCAGTACTTC
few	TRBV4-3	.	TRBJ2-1	CASSQGAGADNEQFF	TGCGCCAGCAGCCAAGGCGCCGGAGCGGACAATGAGCAGTTCTTC
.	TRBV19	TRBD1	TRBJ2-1	CASSMDRGSYNEQFF	TGTGCCAGTAGTATGGACAGGGGGTCCTACAATGAGCAGTTCTTC
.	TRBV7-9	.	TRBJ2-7	CASSLSSYEQYF	TGTGCCAGCAGTCTAAGCTCCTACGAGCAGTACTTC
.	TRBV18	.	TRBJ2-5	CASSPEQKETQYF	TGTGCCAGCTCACCAGAGCAAAAAGAGACCCAGTACTTC
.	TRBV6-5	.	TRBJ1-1	CASSTQDTEAFF	TGTGCCAGCAGTACCCAGGACACTGAAGCTTTCTTT
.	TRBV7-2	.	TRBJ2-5	CASSLVWQGETQYF	TGTGCCAGCAGCTTAGTGTGGCAGGGGGAGACCCAGTACTTC
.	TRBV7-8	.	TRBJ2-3	CASSLGGASTDTQYF	TGTGCCAGCAGCTTGGGGGGGGCTAGCACAGATACGCAGTATTTT
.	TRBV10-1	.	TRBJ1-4	CASSVGPGNEKLFF	TGCGCCAGCAGTGTTGGGCCAGGGAACGAAAAACTGTTTTTT
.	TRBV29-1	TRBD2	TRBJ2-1	CSVDRLAGDYNEQFF	TGCAGCGTTGATCGGCTAGCGGGAGACTACAATGAGCAGTTCTTC
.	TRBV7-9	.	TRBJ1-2	CSSSFPQLDRNYGYTF	TGTTCCAGCAGCTTCCCCCAACTGGACAGAAACTATGGCTACACCTTC
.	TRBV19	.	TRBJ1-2	CASSTLTRAGYTF	TGTGCCAGTAGTACCCTGACTAGGGCTGGCTACACCTTC
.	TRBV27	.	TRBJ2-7	CASSLRTGGEQYF	TGTGCCAGCAGTTTACGTACCGGCGGCGAGCAGTACTTC
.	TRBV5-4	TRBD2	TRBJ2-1	CASSLDTSGMGEQFF	TGTGCCAGCAGCTTGGATACTAGCGGGATGGGTGAGCAGTTCTTC
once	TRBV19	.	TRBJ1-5	CASTTHRVWGNQPQHF	TGTGCCAGTACCACTCACAGGGTTTGGGGAAATCAGCCCCAGCATTTT
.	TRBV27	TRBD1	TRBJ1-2	CASSSTGGGYGYTF	TGTGCCAGCAGTTCGACAGGGGGCGGGTATGGCTACACCTTC
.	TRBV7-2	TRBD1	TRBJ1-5	CASSFRDRSFPNQPQHF	TGTGCCAGCAGCTTCCGGGACAGGTCCTTTCCCAATCAGCCCCAGCATTTT
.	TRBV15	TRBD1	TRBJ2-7	CATSRSRDRSSYEQYF	TGTGCCACCAGCAGAAGTCGGGACAGAAGCTCCTACGAGCAGTACTTC
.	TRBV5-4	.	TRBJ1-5	CASSPMGQEPQHF	TGTGCCAGCAGCCCAATGGGCCAGGAGCCCCAGCATTTT
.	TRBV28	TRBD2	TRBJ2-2	CASSLNSGSSLGELFF	TGTGCCAGCAGTTTGAATAGCGGGAGTTCGCTGGGGGAGCTGTTTTTT
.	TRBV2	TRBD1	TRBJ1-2	CASSLQGGGGYTF	TGTGCCAGCAGCCTACAGGGGGGGGGAGGCTACACCTTC
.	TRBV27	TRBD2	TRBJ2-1	CATRDASGGNEQFF	TGTGCCACCAGAGATGCTAGCGGGGGCAATGAGCAGTTCTTC